This T cell receptor (beta chain) was sequenced in a study of blood T cell repertoires in COVID-19. The wider study: The samples span acute and convalescent COVID-19 from the United States, Italy and Spain. Nucleic acid was either cDNA or gDNA, and it came from T cells, B-cell-depleted T cells, or PBMCs.

V shed 4 bases and J shed 0 bases, with 15 bases lying between them. The CDR3 is made up of 16 amino acids. Germline assignment: CDR1 MNHEY and CDR2 SMNVEV (reference sequence). Per the original methods: By means of reference gene primer amplification, nucleated cell counts were estimated. Profiling relied on immunoSEQ multiplex PCR, and the TCRdb table lists in-frame clones only, not all of them. V and J calls and clone size are given by that table; D and trimming were obtained from the DNA. The data show about 250,000 clones, approximately 83% seen once. The gene calls are TRBV27 and TRBJ1-1; a possible D gene is TRBD1 (6 bases). Sequenced input: peripheral blood. The source is a man older than 75 with acute or convalescent COVID-19. The DNA for the CDR3 is TGTGCCAGCAGTTCCCGGACAGTCTCCTTGAACACTGAAGCTTTCTTT. This codes for CASSSRTVSLNTEAFF.